Listed below are T cell receptor beta chains from one sample, sequenced in a study of OX40 agonist ivuxolimab in advanced cancers. Sequenced by immunoSEQ multiplex PCR; TCRdb stores in-frame clones only, minus some. The data contain fewer than 85,000 clones, approximately 83% of them seen just once; the ten biggest clones take up roughly 0.5%. The source material was CD4+ or CD8+ T cells sorted from blood, sampled in a trial of the OX40 agonist ivuxolimab. The origin of the receptors is an adult with an advanced solid tumor such as melanoma, head and neck, liver or kidney cancer. The CDR3 runs from the conserved cysteine through the conserved F or W. Fields, in order: V gene, J gene, CDR3 length, CDR3 protein.

>TRBV11-1|TRBJ2-5|11
CASSLGETQYF
>TRBV6-6|TRBJ2-3|16
CASSFSSGGAPDTQYF
>TRBV6-1|TRBJ2-5|11
CASSPEETQYF
>TRBV2|TRBJ2-4|17
CASSEAGLGRAKNIQYF
>TRBV5-1|TRBJ1-1|12
CASGRWNTEAFF
>TRBV18|TRBJ1-2|15
CASSPLDRGGDGYTF
>TRBV28|TRBJ1-4|15
CASSPLRGTNEKLFF
>TRBV7-8|TRBJ1-1|15
CASSVRRGLNTEAFF
>TRBV7-9|TRBJ2-5|15
CASSLMGGGSETQYF
>TRBV6-6|TRBJ1-5|15
CASSYGQNSNQPQHF
>TRBV7-2|TRBJ1-5|14
CASSVGSSIQPQHF
>TRBV28|TRBJ2-7|10
CASSFSEQYF
>TRBV10-3|TRBJ2-7|14
CAISELDRGHEQYF
>TRBV5-1|TRBJ1-2|14
CASSPGQGGYGYTF
>TRBV18|TRBJ1-5|13
CASSPGWNQPQHF
>TRBV9|TRBJ2-5|15
CASSADVGGTETQYF
>TRBV7-9|TRBJ2-5|15
CASSPNRGGTETQYF
>TRBV25-1|TRBJ2-3|14
CASSLAGGPNTQYF
>TRBV7-2|TRBJ2-1|16
CASSLAGGAVFNEQFF
>TRBV5-1|TRBJ2-1|14
CASRPGAGGYEQFF
>TRBV27|TRBJ1-2|14
CASSPNRPAVGYTF
>TRBV7-2|TRBJ2-2|15
CASSFKSEGTGELFF
>TRBV30|TRBJ2-7|12
CAWSWGGHEQYF
>TRBV10-1|TRBJ1-2|13
CATSPGQGTGYTF
>TRBV6-6|TRBJ2-1|14
CASSYRQEYNEQFF
>TRBV2|TRBJ1-5|12
CASNRGNQPQHF
>TRBV6-1|TRBJ2-7|15
CATEGLVFRFDEQYF
>TRBV9|TRBJ1-1|13
CASSGDTGAEAFF
>TRBV2|TRBJ2-7|14
CASRQQGYSYEQYF
>TRBV27|TRBJ1-5|15
CASSWSGNSNQPQHF
>TRBV27|TRBJ2-7|13
CASSRQGVDEQYF
>TRBV30|TRBJ1-1|13
CAWAGRRPWAAFF
>TRBV28|TRBJ2-7|12
CASTTSSGRQYF
>TRBV4-1|TRBJ2-3|18
CASSQSISSGGFTDTQYF
>TRBV28|TRBJ1-5|15
CASSFGQAVNQPQHF
>TRBV6-5|TRBJ1-2|12
CASSRDNYGYTF
>TRBV7-6|TRBJ2-7|17
CASSRQGAPPSSYEQYF
>TRBV7-9|TRBJ2-2|16
CASSLAAGTNTGELFF
>TRBV7-3|TRBJ2-3|16
CASSLLGPTSTDTQYF
>TRBV5-1|TRBJ1-1|16
CASSLSPGVMNTEAFF
>TRBV5-4|TRBJ2-3|15
CASSSGLAGTDTQYF
>TRBV7-9|TRBJ2-1|15
CASSLEGLPYNEQFF
>TRBV10-3|TRBJ2-3|13
CAISEPSVDTQYF
>TRBV2|TRBJ2-5|18
CASSVGLAGAPLGGTQYF
>TRBV6-1|TRBJ2-1|15
CASQSGGRFYNEQFF
>TRBV18|TRBJ2-2|15
CASSPDRANTGELFF
>TRBV12-5|TRBJ2-4|16
CASGLVPQMNKNIQYF
>TRBV6-5|TRBJ2-1|14
CASSSGLAGNEQFF
>TRBV5-1|TRBJ2-5|16
CASSLRASGGQETQYF
>TRBV5-4|TRBJ1-6|15
CASSLGGRPGSPLHF
>TRBV6-1|TRBJ1-1|14
CASRQTISGTEAFF
>TRBV9|TRBJ2-5|13
CASSVWGGETQYF
>TRBV5-1|TRBJ2-7|14
CASSKGQENHEQYF
>TRBV4-1|TRBJ2-7|15
CASSQETSVRYEQYF
>TRBV11-2|TRBJ2-2|16
CASSLGPGQGKEELFF
>TRBV4-2|TRBJ2-7|17
CASSQHEGGGAGNEQYF
>TRBV30|.|12
CAWSRGANEQYF
>TRBV7-9|TRBJ2-5|12
CASSSEPETQYF
>TRBV21-1|TRBJ1-5|15
CASSSRDSSNQPQHF
>TRBV28|TRBJ1-2|14
CASRSDGMGGGYTF